This TCR beta chain was profiled in a study of cytomegalovirus exposure and HLA in healthy donors. Study-level background: One earlier analysis, a look at some 180 million T cells, found 117 million unique TCR beta sequences.

The PCR used 60 Vbeta and 13 Jbeta primers. Authors' data handling: A later analysis counted approximately 88 million unique TCR beta chains, 10 million to 12 million shared. Generated by immunoSEQ multiplex PCR, the TCRdb table keeps only in-frame clones and is missing some. The D gene and trimming were derived from the DNA, and the V and J assignments and clone size from that table. The data show 190,000 or so clones, approximately 80% seen once. Concerning this clone: What it binds is unknown.

Trimming cost V 1 base and J 0 bases; bases outside gene matches: 11. The CDR3 runs to 18 residues. The germline CDR1 and CDR2 sequences are LNHNV and YYDKDF (reference sequence). Study-level points and caveats: As a later analysis showed, several of the most significant clusters appeared to be linked to common viral pathogens. The likely origin of a cluster of highly shared sequence variants was a sequencing artifact.

The sequence was obtained from a boy aged 5 to 17 in good health and CMV-seronegative. V usage is TRBV15 and J usage is TRBJ1-1; 7 bases line up with TRBD1. The sample taken for sequencing was PBMCs. CDR3 nucleotide sequence: TGTGCCACCAGCAGAGGGCTGGGGTCAGGGGGTATGAACACTGAAGCTTTCTTT. Translated, it gives CATSRGLGSGGMNTEAFF.